The entry below describes one TCR beta chain. The target antigen is unknown. The junction does not match germline at one end; this may be a read error. These data come from a study of T cell repertoires in cytomegalovirus infection. As for the study in general: Selection of CMV epitopes for the study included recently identified HLA-C-restricted and well-studied HLA-B-restricted ones. Evidence of both CMV infection and a matching HLA type came from public TCR beta signatures.

This CDR3 contains 15 residues. Looked up from germline, CDR1 is LGHDT and CDR2 is YNNKEL (reference sequence). Study outcomes and limitations: Accumulated public TCR beta family frequency recognized individuals carrying CMV together with the relevant HLA. The response measured ex vivo was dominated by TCR beta clonotypes (HLA-C-restricted and CMV-specific).

In TCRdb, the reads were re-called with MiXCR into one record per CDR3 protein. This sample carries fewer than 950,000 distinct CDR3 sequences, 30% to 35% of them seen once, and the ten largest clones take roughly 12%. The sequence derives from a human donor in good health (CMV status not recorded). Some clones in this sample may be carry-over from other donors' samples. Sequenced material: cultured CD8+ T cells from PBMCs, taken from culture after CMV antigen stimulation. The rearrangement joins TRBV3-1 to TRBJ2-3; D is ambiguous. CDR3 DNA sequence: TGTGCCGGCAGCCAAGGTGCCAGTCACACAGATACGCAGTATTTT. Amino acid sequence: CAGSQGASHTDTQYF.